These 15 T cell receptor beta chains came from one sample sequenced in a study of human T cells and chemical hapten exposure. Time point specified: patch test 2, 6 weeks after DPC sensitization. Described treatment: therapeutic diphenylcyclopropenone sensitization with weekly scalp DPC. TCRdb used MiXCR to reprocess the RACE reads, holding one entry per CDR3 protein. The table has around 360,000 distinct CDR3 sequences, more than 5% seen once. Source: whole blood, taken in connection with sensitization to the hapten diphenylcyclopropenone (DPC). All receptors derive from a woman under 30 with alopecia areata. Some clones in this sample may be carry-over from other donors' samples.

The genes are TRBV6-2 or TRBV6-3 and TRBJ2-7, with 7 bases aligning to TRBD2. This CDR3 comprises 17 residues. V lost 0 bases to trimming and J lost 0 bases; unmatched junction nucleotides: 8. Germline values: CDR1 MNHEY, CDR2 SVGEGT. CDR3 amino acids: CASSYSSWEGISYEQYF. The CDR3 DNA reads TGTGCCAGCAGTTACTCGAGTTGGGAGGGGATCTCCTACGAGCAGTACTTC.

This clonotype was detected ten times or more. In DNA form, the CDR3 reads TGTGCCAGCAGTCCCGGCGGGTTCAACAATGAGCAGTTCTTC. The encoded protein is CASSPGGFNNEQFF. This chain links TRBV27 with TRBJ2-1; TRBD2 might be the D (5 bases). Trimming took off 5 bases at V and 5 bases at J, with 13 bases between the two ends. This CDR3 has 14 residues. The germline CDR1 and CDR2 sequences are MNHEY and SMNVEV (reference sequence).

This clonotype was counted ten times or more. The V and J genes are TRBV29-1 and TRBJ2-3, with 7 nucleotides matching TRBD1. This CDR3 has 16 amino acids. V was pared by 7 bases and J by 0 bases, with 13 bases of the junction left unmatched. Per germline, CDR1 SQVTM and CDR2 ANQGSEA. The CDR3 sequence: CSALPLTGESTDTQYF. The CDR3 coding sequence is TGCAGCGCCCTACCCCTTACAGGGGAAAGCACAGATACGCAGTATTTT.

This clonotype was picked up a small number of times. J is TRBJ1-1 and V is TRBV7-9; D is unclear. The V end lost 4 bases, the J end lost 7 bases, and 10 bases lay between the germline ends. Germline V lookup: CDR1 SEHNR, CDR2 FQNEAQ (reference sequence). The CDR3 is 12 residues long. The CDR3, as DNA: TGTGCCAGCAGCTCGATTACCTATGAAGCTTTCTTT. Protein: CASSSITYEAFF.

This clonotype was counted at least ten times. This chain joins TRBV5-1 and TRBJ1-5, with D unclear. Looked up from germline, CDR1 is SGHRS and CDR2 is YFSETQ. The V gene lost 0 bases and the J gene lost 6 bases, with 13 bases spanning the gap. The CDR3 extends over 15 amino acids. CDR3 region: CASSLVSDPRQPQHF. The CDR3 nucleotides are TGCGCCAGCAGCTTGGTGTCCGACCCGCGTCAGCCCCAGCATTTT.

V usage is TRBV20-1 and J usage is TRBJ2-7; D is uncertain. Germline V CDR1 and CDR2: DFQATT, SNEGSKA (reference sequence). This CDR3 contains 13 residues. Between the trimmed V and J ends, which lost 4 bases and 0 bases, there was a span of 10 bases. In nucleotides, the CDR3 is TGCAGTGCTAATAAGGGTAGCTCCTACGAGCAGTACTTC. This codes for CSANKGSSYEQYF.

This clonotype has a handful of counts. The chain employs TRBV9 and TRBJ2-3; TRBD2 aligns across 9 bases. The CDR3 loop spans 16 amino acids. Germline loops: CDR1 SGDLS, CDR2 YYNGEE. Trimming took 0 bases from V and 4 from J; bases not matched to a gene: 6. The CDR3 DNA follows: TGTGCCAGCAGCGTAGACCAGCGGGGGGTATCAGATACGCAGTATTTT. Translated, it gives CASSVDQRGVSDTQYF. Variable domain in full (rest from reference TRBV9 and TRBJ2-3): DSGVTQTPKHLITATGQRVTLRCSPRSGDLSVYWYQQSLDQGLQFLIQYYNGEERAKGNILERFSAQQFPDLHSELNLSSLELGDSALYFCASSVDQRGVSDTQYFGPGTRLTVL.

This clonotype was seen a handful of times. Since a much larger clone is just one base distant, this may be a read error. This chain uses TRBV6-6 with TRBJ2-3, with 13 bases lining up with TRBD2. V was pared by 6 bases and J by 2 bases, with 5 bases of the junction left unmatched. The CDR3 is made up of 16 amino acids. Germline CDR1 and CDR2: MNHNY and SVGAGI (reference sequence). In DNA, the CDR3 is TGTGCCAGCAGCCCAGGACTAGCGGGGGTCACAGATACGCAGTATTTT. Translating gives CASSPGLAGVTDTQYF.

This clonotype was counted many times. The rearrangement joins TRBV14 to TRBJ1-1; D gene uncertain. Trimming removed 1 base at V and 10 bases at J, with 13 bases between. Germline V gives CDR1 SGHDN, CDR2 FVKESK. The CDR3 sequence is 13 residues long. CDR3 amino acids: CASSQGGGLVAFF. In DNA, the CDR3 is TGTGCCAGCAGCCAAGGTGGCGGGTTGGTAGCTTTCTTT.

This clonotype was seen ten or more times. The chain employs TRBV4-3 and TRBJ2-1; perhaps TRBD2 as D (6 bases). This CDR3 has 22 amino acids. The germline V gene has CDR1 LGHNA and CDR2 YSLEER. The ends were cut back, 1 base at V and 1 base at J, with 29 bases in the middle. This CDR3 reads CASSQGVERRIYGGPSYNEQFF. The DNA for the CDR3 is TGCGCCAGCAGCCAAGGTGTGGAGCGGAGGATCTACGGGGGTCCGTCCTACAATGAGCAGTTCTTC.

V gene TRBV9 combines with J gene TRBJ1-5; 7 bases agree with TRBD1. Trimming removed 8 bases from V and 5 bases from J; junction bases left unmatched: 7. The CDR3 has 13 amino acids. Looked up from germline, CDR1 is SGDLS and CDR2 is YYNGEE. The CDR3 here is CASAGGLDQPQHF. The CDR3, as DNA: TGTGCCAGTGCAGGGGGTCTGGATCAGCCCCAGCATTTT.

There are a few counts of this clonotype. V gene TRBV12-3 or TRBV12-4 combines with J gene TRBJ1-1, with D unresolved. This CDR3 comprises 10 residues. Trimming cost V 6 bases and J 12 bases, with 11 bases left between them. The CDR3 here is CASSPALSFF. In nucleotides, the CDR3 is TGTGCCAGCAGCCCTGCGCTGTCTTTCTTT.

This clonotype was recorded a few times. The J gene is TRBJ1-2, the V gene TRBV7-6; D perhaps matches TRBD1 (5 bases). Trimming cost V 3 bases and J 8 bases, with 19 bases left between them. The CDR3 has 15 amino acids. Germline V CDR1 and CDR2: SGHVS, FNYEAQ. CDR3 DNA: TGTGCCAGCAGCTTTCGTAGAACCAGGGTTGGAGGCTACACCTTC. Protein product: CASSFRRTRVGGYTF.

The rearrangement uses TRBV4-3 and TRBJ2-3; D call uncertain. Germline V lookup: CDR1 LGHNA, CDR2 YSLEER. This CDR3 contains 16 residues. V dropped 0 bases and J dropped 2 bases, with 12 bases sitting between them. The CDR3 DNA reads TGCGCCAGCAGCCAAGAAGGCCTTCGATCCACAGATACGCAGTATTTT. This translates into CASSQEGLRSTDTQYF.

The chain combines TRBV7-8 with TRBJ2-3; 8 bases match TRBD2. The length of the CDR3 is 17 residues. The germline CDR1 and CDR2 sequences are SGHVS and FQNEAQ. Unmatched junction bases numbered 15, after V lost 5 bases and J lost 5 bases. In DNA, the CDR3 is TGTGCCAGCAGCCAGCTCGGCGGAAGCGGGGGAGTAGATACGCAGTATTTT. Its protein is CASSQLGGSGGVDTQYF.